One TCR beta chain is described in this entry. Profiled with immunoSEQ multiplex PCR; TCRdb holds only in-frame clones, not every one. The sample has more than 85,000 clones; roughly four fifths are singletons. This specimen belongs to a study of cytotoxic CD8 clonotypes in ibrutinib-treated CLL. In germline, CDR1 is MDHEN, CDR2 SYDVKM. The CDR3 extends over 14 amino acids. V lost 7 bases and J 4 bases, leaving 17 bases between the germline ends. The clonotype comes from a human donor with chronic lymphocytic leukemia. The sequencing used PBMCs, collected after 24 months of ibrutinib treatment. The genes are TRBV28 and TRBJ2-7, with D perhaps assigned TRBD1 or TRBD2 (7 bases each). This CDR3 is CASNGGTARYEQYF. CDR3 bases: TGTGCCAGCAACGGGGGGACAGCTCGGTACGAGCAGTACTTC.